This paragraph covers one TCR beta chain sequence. The ends were cut back, 1 base at V and 2 bases at J, with 10 bases in the middle. Germline CDR1 SGHTA, CDR2 FQGNSA. The CDR3 runs to 15 residues. Authors' processing steps: Researchers report that nucleated cell counts were estimated from reference gene primer amplification. Profiled with immunoSEQ multiplex PCR; TCRdb holds only in-frame clones, not every one. That table supplies the V and J calls and clone size; D and trimming were determined from the DNA. Among around 430,000 clones listed, more than 75% were seen once. The sample is drawn from a study of blood T cell repertoires in COVID-19. Turning to the study itself: Acute-phase and convalescent COVID-19 samples originated in the United States, Italy and Spain.

Assignments of participants to cohorts depended upon their own reported clinical history. Resolution of symptoms, clearance, or two negative PCRs was present in recovered Cohort 3 donors. The TCR comes from a woman between 45 and 60 years old who had recovered from COVID-19. The sample consisted of PBMCs or T cells enriched from blood (not recorded which). V usage is TRBV7-2 and J usage is TRBJ2-3, with unresolved D. The DNA for the CDR3 is TGTGCCAGCAGCTTAGGAGGCACAATCACAGATACGCAGTATTTT. Translated: CASSLGGTITDTQYF.